This TCR beta chain originates from a study of shared clonotypes between healthy human individuals. At the level of the study: Each donor had three CD4 naive, three CD4 memory, two CD8 naive and one CD8 memory plate. Study-wide findings and caveats: Researchers sampled blood only, noting tissue repertoires likely differ. Generation probabilities of non-shared clonotypes were lower (relative to those shared by all four donors).

Generated by immunoSEQ multiplex PCR, the TCRdb table keeps only in-frame clones and is missing some. The profile shows around 2.5 million clones, under 95% of them singletons. In regard to this clone: Its target is not known.

The sample comprised naive CD4+ T cells from PBMCs. The subset is: CD45RA+ positively selected. The source of this sequence is a man between 18 and 35 years old in good health. Some clones in this sample may be carry-over from other donors' samples.

The chain's CDR3 is CAISAGAAGTEAFF. The CDR3 bases are TGTGCCATCAGTGCAGGGGCTGCGGGAACTGAAGCTTTCTTT. The rearrangement uses TRBV10-3 and TRBJ1-1; the D gene is possibly TRBD1 (6 bases). Looked up from germline, CDR1 is ENHRY and CDR2 is SYGVKD. CDR3 length: 14 residues. V lost 4 bases to trimming and J lost 5 bases, with 14 bases between them.